Described below is a single T cell receptor beta chain sequence and its context. Antigen: not known. There are 15 residues in the CDR3. The data derive from a study of T cells after posttransplantation cyclophosphamide. General observations from the study: Skin or GI-infiltrating T cells shared few TRB sequences with blood. Later blood repertoires were often dominated by clones from the donor CD8+ memory compartment. TRB clonality was highly associated with recipient CMV seropositivity and reactivation.

This table comes from immunoSEQ multiplex PCR, and its TCRdb copy is limited to in-frame clones, with some not included. The sample holds tens of thousands of clones, 90% seen once. Treatment was busulfan-fludarabine conditioning, a marrow graft, and cyclophosphamide on days +3 and +4. The input for sequencing was PBMCs, taken just over 60 days after allogeneic stem cell transplant with posttransplant cyclophosphamide. The chain joins TRBV21-1 to TRBJ1-6. TRBV21-1 is given as a pseudogene. The TCR sequence derives from a male patient in his sixties who received an allogeneic stem cell transplant from a related donor and was CMV-positive. Some T cells here may be from the graft donor. CDR3 nucleotide sequence: TGTGCCAGCAGCATCTTGACCCCAAGCGGTTCACCCCTCCACTTT. Residues: CASSILTPSGSPLHF.